The 4 T cell receptor beta chains reported below all come from one sample, sequenced in a study of post-analysis software for immune sequencing data. Overall study results and limits: Elevated frequency relative to controls characterized four or five TRBV segments in patients, TRBV5-6, TRBV5-1 and TRBV20-1 among them.

Unique molecular identifiers featured in each of the TCR beta cDNA libraries. TCRdb reprocessed the PCR reads with MiXCR, giving one entry per CDR3 protein. The sample has 750,000 to 950,000 distinct CDR3 sequences, roughly 50% seen once. No antigen has been identified for these receptors. The sequenced material came from blood. The receptors shown here come from a girl aged 10 to 17 with multiple sclerosis.

The chain uses TRBV10-3 and TRBJ1-5; D is uncertain. Germline assignment: CDR1 ENHRY and CDR2 SYGVKD. The CDR3 covers 16 residues. Trimming shortened V by 0 bases and J by 0 bases, and 9 bases separated the two germline ends. The DNA of the CDR3 is TGTGCCATCAGTGAGTCCTTGAGGGCTAGCAATCAGCCCCAGCATTTT. Its protein product is CAISESLRASNQPQHF.

The chain uses TRBV10-3 and TRBJ2-6; 7 positions match TRBD1. V dropped 2 bases and J dropped 0; count of bases not matched to a gene: 4. The germline gives CDR1 ENHRY, CDR2 SYGVKD. This CDR3 is built from 17 residues. The CDR3 DNA is TGTGCCATCAGTGAGCCGGGACAGAGCTCTGGGGCCAACGTCCTGACTTTC. This gives the protein CAISEPGQSSGANVLTF.

The chain links TRBV12-3 or TRBV12-4 to TRBJ1-1; perhaps TRBD1 as D (6 bases). The ends were cut back, 4 bases at V and 5 bases at J, with 17 bases in the middle. CDR3 length: 15 residues. For the CDR3, the DNA is TGTGCCAGCAGTTCGTTTGGGATAGGGGGTACTGAAGCTTTCTTT. It specifies CASSSFGIGGTEAFF.

CDR3 region: CSVGQNLPYEQYF. Here the CDR3 DNA reads TGCAGCGTTGGCCAGAACCTCCCCTACGAGCAGTACTTC. This rearrangement joins TRBV29-1 to TRBJ2-7; D remains ambiguous. The CDR3 contains 13 residues. Trimming cost V 4 bases and J 2 bases, with 12 bases left between them. Germline CDR1 reads SQVTM; CDR2 reads ANQGSEA.